The TCR beta chain under discussion was sequenced for a study of T cells after posttransplantation cyclophosphamide. This CDR3 region has 15 residues. V was cut by 3 bases and J by 2 bases, with 11 bases left in between. Germline V gene sequence: CDR1 LNHDA, CDR2 SQIVND (reference sequence). Method: immunoSEQ multiplex PCR; TCRdb's copy keeps in-frame clones and lacks some. The table shows around 3,500 clones, with about 80% occurring only once. Within the sample, this clone is large. The sequenced material came from CD8+ T cells sorted from bone marrow. The chain carries TRBV19 and TRBJ2-1, with D possibly matching TRBD2 (6 bases). The receptor was derived from a woman aged 55-69 years in good health, CMV-negative, and a related stem cell transplant donor. As DNA, the CDR3 is TGTGCCAGTAGTATGACTAGTGGGGCCTACAATGAGCAGTTCTTC. It translates to CASSMTSGAYNEQFF.